This T cell receptor beta chain was observed in a study of blood T cell repertoires in COVID-19. Study information: In each case, the material was cDNA or gDNA derived from T cells, B-cell-depleted T cells, or PBMCs.

CDR1 and CDR2 (germline): LNHDA, SQIVND (reference sequence). V lost 2 bases and J 2 bases, leaving 3 bases between the germline ends. The CDR3 extends over 12 amino acids. Under the authors' procedure: Amplification from reference gene primers served as the basis for estimated nucleated cell counts. The protocol was immunoSEQ multiplex PCR, while the TCRdb copy is restricted to in-frame clones and leaves out a portion. V and J calls and clone size are copied from that table; D and trimming were computed from the DNA. The sample shows 55,000 to 75,000 clones, around 91% of them seen only once. The gene calls are TRBV19 and TRBJ1-1; D gene unclear. This TCR was recovered from a human donor in a cohort sampled during active COVID-19. The sample taken for sequencing was peripheral blood. This CDR3 is CASSITNTEAFF. CDR3 DNA sequence: TGTGCCAGTAGTATAACAAACACTGAAGCTTTCTTT.